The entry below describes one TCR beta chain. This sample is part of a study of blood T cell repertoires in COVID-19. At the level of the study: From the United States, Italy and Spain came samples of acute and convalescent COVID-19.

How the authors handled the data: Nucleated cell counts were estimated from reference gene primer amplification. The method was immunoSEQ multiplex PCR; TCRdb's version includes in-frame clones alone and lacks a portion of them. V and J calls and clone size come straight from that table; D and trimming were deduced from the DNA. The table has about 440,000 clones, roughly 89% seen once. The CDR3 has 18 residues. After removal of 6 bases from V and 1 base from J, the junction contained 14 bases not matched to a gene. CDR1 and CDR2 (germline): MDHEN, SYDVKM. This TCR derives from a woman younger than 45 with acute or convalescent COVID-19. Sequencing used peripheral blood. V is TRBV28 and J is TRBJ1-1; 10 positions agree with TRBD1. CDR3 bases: TGTGCCAGCAGGAGGTCGGGACAGGGGACTACCCGGAACACTGAAGCTTTCTTT. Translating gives CASRRSGQGTTRNTEAFF.